The T cell receptor (beta chain) under discussion was sequenced for a study of T cells in Graves' hyperthyroidism and ophthalmopathy. Findings and caveats of the study: In the analysis, a 13 V-J model separated ophthalmopathy from stable hyperthyroidism.

Germline loops: CDR1 MNHEY, CDR2 SMNVEV (reference sequence). The length of the CDR3 is 14 residues. Trimming took off 4 bases at V and 0 bases at J, with 9 bases between the two ends. This clonotype was seen at least ten times. What it binds is not known. TCR beta CDR3 region amplification was performed from RNA transcripts. In the first-round RT-PCR of the TCR CDR3, the HTBI primer set was used. TCRdb passed the multiplex PCR reads through MiXCR, listing each CDR3 protein once. The sample holds 130,000 to 150,000 distinct CDR3 sequences, approximately 20% seen once. The source of this sequence is a woman aged 45-65 years with Graves' hyperthyroidism that later progressed to Graves' ophthalmopathy. The sequencing input was blood. This chain uses TRBV27 with TRBJ1-1, with D unclear. The CDR3 sequence: CASSSHRLNTEAFF. In nucleotides, the CDR3 is TGTGCCAGCAGTTCCCACCGGCTGAACACTGAAGCTTTCTTT.